Listed here is a single T cell receptor (beta chain). As yet, its antigen is unknown. Via MiXCR, TCRdb re-called the reads, giving one row per CDR3 protein. The table lists a few hundred thousand distinct CDR3 sequences, roughly 46% of them singletons. The entry originates in a study of T cell repertoires in cytomegalovirus infection. Study-level background: CMV epitopes in the study were HLA-C-restricted (recently identified) and HLA-B-restricted (well studied). Matching HLA type and CMV infection were both indicated by public TCR beta signatures. Findings and caveats of the study: Cumulated frequencies of public TCR beta families served to identify carriers of CMV plus the relevant HLA. In two of eight donors, the top clonotype was HLA-C-restricted CMV-specific.

V trimming: 7 bases; J trimming: 5 bases; junction bases outside the gene matches: 10. This CDR3 has 14 residues. Sequencing used cultured PBMCs, obtained from culture after CMV antigen stimulation. The chain recombines TRBV12-3 or TRBV12-4 with TRBJ2-7, with TRBD1 matching 8 bases. The clonotype comes from a human donor in good health (CMV status not recorded). Some clones in this sample may be carry-over from other donors' samples. The CDR3 loop reads CASTKDRVLHEQYF. The CDR3 bases are TGTGCCAGCACCAAGGACAGGGTTCTCCACGAGCAGTACTTC.